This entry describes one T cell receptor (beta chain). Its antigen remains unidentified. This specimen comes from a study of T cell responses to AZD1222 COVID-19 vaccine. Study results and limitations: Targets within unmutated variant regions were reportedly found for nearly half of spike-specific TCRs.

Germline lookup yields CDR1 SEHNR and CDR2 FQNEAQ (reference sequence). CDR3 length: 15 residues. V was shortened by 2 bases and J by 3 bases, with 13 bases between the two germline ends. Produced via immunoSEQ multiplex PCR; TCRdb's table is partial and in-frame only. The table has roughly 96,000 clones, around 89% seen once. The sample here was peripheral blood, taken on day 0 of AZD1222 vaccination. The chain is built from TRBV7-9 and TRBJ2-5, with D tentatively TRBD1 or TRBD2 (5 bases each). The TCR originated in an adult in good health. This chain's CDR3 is CASSLWDPGKETQYF. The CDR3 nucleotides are TGTGCCAGCAGCTTATGGGACCCAGGGAAAGAGACCCAGTACTTC.